Following are 25 T cell receptor beta chains from one sample sequenced in a study of blood T cells in healthy people across ages (dated by TCRdb to about 2015). The library was built by means of 5' RACE. The reads were generated on an Illumina HiSeq 2500. The second PCR ran for about 7 to 11 cycles and used a J-beta primer mix along with a sample-barcoded 5' primer. TCRdb handled the public reads itself, with Q25 trimming in fastp and clone calling in MiXCR, and kept productive beta chains. Every entry covers one CDR3 protein and lists the most common genes and DNA from its rows. This sample comprises about 570,000 distinct CDR3 sequences, about 28% of them detected only once. The leading ten clones occupy approximately 3.7% of the sample. The sample also formed part of further work on T cells of mothers and their children.

Sequenced material: blood. The source is a boy between 2 and 10 years old in good health.

The genes are TRBV11-2 and TRBJ2-2, with 10 bases identical to TRBD1. Per the germline V gene, CDR1 is SGHAT and CDR2 is FQNNGV. CDR3 length: 17 amino acids. After removal of 5 bases from V and 4 bases from J, the junction contained 10 bases not matched to a gene. CDR3 loop: CASSHGQGGYSTGELFF. The CDR3 DNA follows: TGTGCCAGCAGCCACGGACAGGGGGGTTATTCCACCGGGGAGCTGTTTTTT.

This clonotype came up a few times. The chain recombines TRBV5-1 with TRBJ2-5; tentative D call: TRBD1 (5 bases). CDR3 length equals 13 residues. V dropped 4 bases and J dropped 1 base, with 8 bases sitting between them. In germline, CDR1 is SGHRS, CDR2 YFSETQ. The CDR3 bases are TGCGCCAGCAGCCACGACAGCCAAGAGACCCAGTACTTC. As protein: CASSHDSQETQYF.

This chain links TRBV5-1 with TRBJ2-5, with 10 nucleotides matching TRBD2. The CDR3 spans 15 residues. With 5 bases clipped from V and 2 bases from J, the junction kept 6 bases outside the gene matches. The germline CDR1 and CDR2 sequences are SGHRS and YFSETQ. CDR3 bases: TGCGCCAGCAGACTAGCGGGGTGGAGGCAAGAGACCCAGTACTTC. Amino acid sequence: CASRLAGWRQETQYF.

This chain links TRBV6-2 or TRBV6-3 with TRBJ2-7; possible D gene TRBD1, 6 bases. This CDR3 has 14 amino acids. Germline-derived CDR1 and CDR2 are MNHEY and SVGEGT. V shed 6 bases and J shed 4 bases, with 16 bases lying between them. The CDR3 DNA is TGTGCCAGCAGATGGACAGAAGTTGTTTACGAGCAGTACTTC. It is translated as CASRWTEVVYEQYF.

This chain joins TRBV6-5 and TRBJ2-5; tentatively, D is TRBD1 (5 bases). Germline values: CDR1 MNHEY, CDR2 SVGAGI. CDR3 size: 14 residues. Trimming took 2 bases from V and 3 from J, leaving 10 bases between them. The CDR3, as DNA: TGTGCCAGCAGTTACAGGGGTTTCGAAGAGACCCAGTACTTC. Amino acid sequence: CASSYRGFEETQYF.

This clonotype has more than one count but fewer than ten. This chain connects TRBV25-1 to TRBJ2-5, with 7 bases fitting TRBD2. Germline CDR1 reads MGHDK; CDR2 reads SYGVNS. The CDR3 is 14 amino acids. The trim removed 3 bases at V and 5 bases at J, leaving 6 bases unmatched. The CDR3 nucleotides are TGTGCCAGCAGTGACTCCCGGGGGGTGGAGACCCAGTACTTC. Residues: CASSDSRGVETQYF.

This clonotype has a handful of counts. This sequence joins TRBV4-3 and TRBJ2-1; 13 nucleotides agree with TRBD2. CDR1 is LGHNA and CDR2 is YSLEER in the germline V gene. The CDR3 runs 17 residues. Trimming cost V 4 bases and J 2 bases; bases outside gene matches: 5. CDR3 coding DNA: TGCGCCAGCAGCCCTCGGACTAGCGGGAGTCCCTACAATGAGCAGTTCTTC. Its translation is CASSPRTSGSPYNEQFF.

This clonotype has only a few counts. The gene calls are TRBV18 and TRBJ2-7, with D possibly being TRBD2 (5 bases). Trimming shortened V by 3 bases and J by 7 bases, and 10 bases separated the two germline ends. CDR3 length: 12 residues. Germline lookup yields CDR1 KGHSH and CDR2 LQKENI. The CDR3 coding sequence is TGTGCCAGCTCACCGGAGGTTGGGGAGCAGTACTTC. Amino acid sequence: CASSPEVGEQYF. Supplemented by reference TRBV18 and TRBJ2-7, the full variable domain reads NAGVMQNPRHLVRRRGQEARLRCSPMKGHSHVYWYRQLPEEGLKFMVYLQKENIIDESGMPKERFSAEFPKEGPSILRIQQVVRGDSAAYFCASSPEVGEQYFGPGTRLTVT.

This clonotype was found many times. This clone may be a read error of a much larger clone one base away. The chain joins TRBV29-1 to TRBJ2-7; no clear D. The DNA end is more similar to TRBJ2-5, so the J call may be wrong. The CDR3 loop spans 10 amino acids. The germline gives CDR1 SQVTM, CDR2 ANQGSEA. The CDR3, as DNA: TGCAGCGTTGTCGTGGAGACCCAGTACTTC. Translating it yields CSVVVETQYF.

V is TRBV5-1 and J is TRBJ2-1, with no clear D. The DNA matches TRBJ2-7 better at its end, which makes the J call doubtful. The CDR3 length is 14 residues. Germline assignment: CDR1 SGHRS and CDR2 YFSETQ. The CDR3 here is CASSLTLPLDEQYF. In DNA form, the CDR3 reads TGCGCCAGCAGCTTGACCTTGCCTCTCGACGAGCAGTACTTC.

This rearrangement joins TRBV6-2 or TRBV6-3 to TRBJ2-6; D might be TRBD1 (5 bases). Germline loops: CDR1 MNHEY, CDR2 SVGEGT. The CDR3 has 15 amino acids. V lost 6 bases and J lost 4, with 13 bases in between. CDR3 protein: CASRSQGGGANVLTF. As DNA, the CDR3 is TGTGCCAGCAGGAGTCAGGGTGGCGGGGCCAACGTCCTGACTTTC.

At least ten counts were recorded for this clonotype. J is TRBJ2-3 and V is TRBV4-3; a possible D gene is TRBD2 (6 bases). This CDR3 has 16 residues. Trimming took off 4 bases at V and 1 base at J, with 15 bases between the two ends. Germline CDR1 reads LGHNA; CDR2 reads YSLEER. CDR3 sequence (DNA): TGCGCCAGCAGCCCCTTTGCTAGCGCCGGCACAGATACGCAGTATTTT. It is translated as CASSPFASAGTDTQYF.

This clonotype has more than one count but fewer than ten. The V gene is TRBV15, the J gene TRBJ2-3, with D tentatively TRBD1 (5 bases). Germline values: CDR1 LNHNV, CDR2 YYDKDF (reference sequence). This CDR3 spans 16 amino acids. Trimming removed 1 base at V and 2 bases at J, with 13 bases between. The CDR3 here is CATSRGLQGATDTQYF. In DNA form, the CDR3 reads TGTGCCACCAGCAGAGGTCTCCAAGGGGCCACAGATACGCAGTATTTT.

This clonotype has only a few counts. V and J are TRBV20-1 and TRBJ2-4; 8 bases are shared with TRBD2. The germline gives CDR1 DFQATT, CDR2 SNEGSKA (reference sequence). CDR3 length equals 15 residues. With V trimmed by 4 bases and J by 0 bases, 5 bases remained unmatched. The CDR3 reads CSAILLAVAKNIQYF. The CDR3 region has the DNA TGCAGTGCTATCCTACTAGCGGTAGCCAAAAACATTCAGTACTTC.

Only a few counts were recorded for this clonotype. The V gene is TRBV4-2, the J gene TRBJ2-5, with 9 bases identical to TRBD2. The J call may be wrong; the DNA end is better matched by TRBJ2-1. Germline CDR1 is LGHNA and CDR2 is YNFKEQ. The CDR3 spans 14 residues. The CDR3 region has the DNA TGTGCCAGCAGCCAAGAATATACTAGCGGGTGGCAGTTCTTC. It translates to CASSQEYTSGWQFF.

V usage is TRBV4-2 and J usage is TRBJ2-3; 11 nucleotides align to TRBD2. CDR3 length equals 16 residues. Germline CDR1 is LGHNA and CDR2 is YNFKEQ. Trimming at V came to 0 bases and at J to 4 bases, leaving 3 bases not matched to a gene. The CDR3 DNA follows: TGTGCCAGCAGCCAAGACGGGACTAGCGGACCAGATACGCAGTATTTT. This encodes CASSQDGTSGPDTQYF.

This chain links TRBV12-3 or TRBV12-4 with TRBJ1-1; D ambiguous. The CDR3 has 12 residues. Trimming took 5 bases from V and 3 from J, leaving 7 bases between them. CDR3 in amino acids: CASSRQDTEAFF. In DNA form, the CDR3 reads TGTGCCAGCAGTCGTCAGGACACTGAAGCTTTCTTT.

The CDR3 DNA reads TGCGCCAGAGGTAATTTTGCGGGGAACGAGACCCAGTACTTC. This encodes CARGNFAGNETQYF. The chain carries TRBV5-1 and TRBJ2-5; maybe TRBD2 (6 bases). Germline V gene sequence: CDR1 SGHRS, CDR2 YFSETQ. Trimming removed 8 bases from V and 5 bases from J, with 19 bases in between. The CDR3 runs 14 residues.

This chain links TRBV11-2 with TRBJ1-1; 9 positions match TRBD1. Germline V gives CDR1 SGHAT, CDR2 FQNNGV. Trimming removed 5 bases from V and 0 bases from J; junction bases left unmatched: 10. This CDR3 spans 17 amino acids. CDR3 nucleotide sequence: TGTGCCAGCAGCGGGGGGGACAGGGCGCTTATGAACACTGAAGCTTTCTTT. Residues: CASSGGDRALMNTEAFF.

This clonotype was counted only a few times. The chain links TRBV11-2 to TRBJ1-2; TRBD1 matches at 8 bases. CDR1 SGHAT and CDR2 FQNNGV come from the germline V gene. The CDR3 covers 14 residues. Trimming at V came to 1 base and at J to 8 bases, leaving 6 bases not matched to a gene. CDR3 sequence reads: CASSLAPTGGGYTF. The CDR3 DNA reads TGTGCCAGCAGCTTAGCCCCCACAGGGGGAGGCTACACCTTC.

This clonotype was seen more than once but under ten times. One end of the junction fails to match germline, which may point to a read error. The chain recombines TRBV9 with TRBJ2-3, with TRBD2 matching 11 bases. The CDR3 length is 16 residues. The germline CDR1 and CDR2 sequences are SGDLS and YYNGEE. The CDR3 loop is CASSILAGDGTDTQYF. The CDR3 DNA sequence: TGCGCCAGCAGCATACTAGCGGGAGATGGTACAGATACGCAGTATTTT.

In this sample, this clonotype turned up a few times. V gene TRBV5-6 combines with J gene TRBJ2-7; 15 bases are shared with TRBD2. The germline V gene encodes CDR1 SGHDT and CDR2 YYEEEE. The CDR3 spans 19 residues. V was clipped by 4 bases and J by 2 bases; unmatched bases: 13. CDR3 coding DNA: TGTGCCAGCAGCGTATCCGGGACTAGCGGGAGGTTGAGTACCTACGAGCAGTACTTC. Its protein product is CASSVSGTSGRLSTYEQYF.

This chain links TRBV7-2 with TRBJ2-1, with D possibly TRBD1 on 7 matching bases. Germline CDR1 reads SGHTA; CDR2 reads FQGNSA. This CDR3 has 20 residues. Trimming removed 4 bases at V and 6 bases at J, with 31 bases between. The CDR3 spells CASSYRIAAGYLQGSNEQFF. Written as DNA, the CDR3 is TGTGCCAGCAGCTACCGAATAGCGGCGGGATACCTACAGGGGTCCAATGAGCAGTTCTTC.

This clonotype was found many times. The V and J genes are TRBV6-5 and TRBJ1-3, with TRBD1 matching over 7 bases. Germline V gene sequence: CDR1 MNHEY, CDR2 SVGAGI. V lost 5 bases and J lost 0; bases outside the gene matches: 4. This CDR3 region has 15 residues. This chain's CDR3 is CASSRDRNSGNTIYF. As DNA, the CDR3 is TGTGCCAGCAGTCGGGACAGAAACTCTGGAAACACCATATATTTT.

V gene TRBV11-2 combines with J gene TRBJ2-7, with D unclear. Per germline, CDR1 SGHAT and CDR2 FQNNGV. The CDR3 contains 12 residues. Trimming cost V 1 base and J 5 bases, with 6 bases left between them. CDR3 in amino acids: CASSLASHEQYF. DNA for the CDR3: TGTGCCAGCAGCTTAGCGTCTCACGAGCAGTACTTC. Filled out from reference TRBV11-2 and TRBJ2-7, the complete variable domain reads EAGVAQSPRYKIIEKRQSVAFWCNPISGHATLYWYQQILGQGPKLLIQFQNNGVVDDSQLPKDRFSAERLKGVDSTLKIQPAKLEDSAVYLCASSLASHEQYFGPGTRLTVT.